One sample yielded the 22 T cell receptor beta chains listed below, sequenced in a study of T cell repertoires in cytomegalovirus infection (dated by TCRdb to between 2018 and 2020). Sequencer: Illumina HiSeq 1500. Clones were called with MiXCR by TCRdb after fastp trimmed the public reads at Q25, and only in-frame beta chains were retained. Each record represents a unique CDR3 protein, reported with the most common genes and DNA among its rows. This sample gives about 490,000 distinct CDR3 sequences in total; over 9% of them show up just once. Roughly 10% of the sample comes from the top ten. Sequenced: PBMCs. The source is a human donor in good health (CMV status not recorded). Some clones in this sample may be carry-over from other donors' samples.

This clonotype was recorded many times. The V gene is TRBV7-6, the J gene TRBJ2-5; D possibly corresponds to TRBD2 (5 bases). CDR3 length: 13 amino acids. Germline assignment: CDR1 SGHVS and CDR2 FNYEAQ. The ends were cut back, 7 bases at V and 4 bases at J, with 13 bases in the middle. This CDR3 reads CASTDFEGETQYF. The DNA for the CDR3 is TGTGCCAGCACAGACTTTGAGGGAGAGACCCAGTACTTC.

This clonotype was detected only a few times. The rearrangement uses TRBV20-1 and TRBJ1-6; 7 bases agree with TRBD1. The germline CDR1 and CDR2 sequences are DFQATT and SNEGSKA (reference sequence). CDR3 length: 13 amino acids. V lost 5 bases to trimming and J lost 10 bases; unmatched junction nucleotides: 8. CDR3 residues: CSASDRVESPLHF. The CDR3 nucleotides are TGCAGTGCTTCTGACAGGGTAGAATCACCCCTCCACTTT.

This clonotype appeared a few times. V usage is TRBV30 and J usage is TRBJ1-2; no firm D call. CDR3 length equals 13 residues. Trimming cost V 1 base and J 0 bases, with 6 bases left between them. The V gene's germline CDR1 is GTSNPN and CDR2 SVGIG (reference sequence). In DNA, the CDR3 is TGTGCCTGGAGTGAACAGTCTAACTATGGCTACACCTTC. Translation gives CAWSEQSNYGYTF. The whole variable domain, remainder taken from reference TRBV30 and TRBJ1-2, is SQTIHQWPATLVQPVGSPLSLECTVEGTSNPNLYWYRQAAGRGLQLLFYSVGIGQISSEVPQNLSASRPQDRQFILSSKKLLLSDSGFYLCAWSEQSNYGYTFGSGTRLTVV.

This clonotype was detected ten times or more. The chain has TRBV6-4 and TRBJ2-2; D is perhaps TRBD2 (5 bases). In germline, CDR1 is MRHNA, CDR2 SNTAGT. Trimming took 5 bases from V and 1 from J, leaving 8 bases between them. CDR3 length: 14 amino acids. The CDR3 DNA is TGTGCCAGCAGTCGGGAACAGAACACCGGGGAGCTGTTTTTT. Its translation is CASSREQNTGELFF.

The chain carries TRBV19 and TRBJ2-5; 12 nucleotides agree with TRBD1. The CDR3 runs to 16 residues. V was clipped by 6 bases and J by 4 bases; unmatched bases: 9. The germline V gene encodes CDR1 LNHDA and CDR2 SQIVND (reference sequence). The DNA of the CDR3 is TGTGCCAGTAGCCCTCTTCCGGGACAGGGGGCAGAGACCCAGTACTTC. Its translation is CASSPLPGQGAETQYF. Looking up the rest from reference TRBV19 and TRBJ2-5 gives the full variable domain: DGGITQSPKYLFRKEGQNVTLSCEQNLNHDAMYWYRQDPGQGLRLIYYSQIVNDFQKGDIAEGYSVSREKKESFPLTVTSAQKNPTAFYLCASSPLPGQGAETQYFGPGTRLLVL.

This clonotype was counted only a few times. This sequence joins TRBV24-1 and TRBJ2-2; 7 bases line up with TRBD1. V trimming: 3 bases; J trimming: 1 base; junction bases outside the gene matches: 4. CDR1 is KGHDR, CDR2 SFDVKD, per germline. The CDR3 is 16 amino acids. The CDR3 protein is CATSDSRDRNTGELFF. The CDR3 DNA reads TGTGCCACCAGTGATAGCCGGGACAGGAACACCGGGGAGCTGTTTTTT.

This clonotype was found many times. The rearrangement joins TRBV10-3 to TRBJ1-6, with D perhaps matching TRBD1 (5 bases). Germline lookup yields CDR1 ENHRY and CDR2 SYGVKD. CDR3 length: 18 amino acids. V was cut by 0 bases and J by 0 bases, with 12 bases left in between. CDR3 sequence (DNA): TGTGCCATCAGTGAGTCGGGCAGGGAGAGCTCCTATAATTCACCCCTCCACTTT. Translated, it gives CAISESGRESSYNSPLHF.

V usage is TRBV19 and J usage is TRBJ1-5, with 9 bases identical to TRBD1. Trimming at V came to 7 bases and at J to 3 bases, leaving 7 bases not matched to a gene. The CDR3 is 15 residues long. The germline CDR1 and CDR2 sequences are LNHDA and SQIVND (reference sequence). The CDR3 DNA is TGTGCCAGTACTCCCGGGACAGGGATCAATCAGCCCCAGCATTTT. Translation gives CASTPGTGINQPQHF.

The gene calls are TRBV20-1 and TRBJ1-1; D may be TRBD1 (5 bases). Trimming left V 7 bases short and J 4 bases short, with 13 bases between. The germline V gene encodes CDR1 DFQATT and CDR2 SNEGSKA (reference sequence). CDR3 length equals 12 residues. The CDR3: CSGPGLGTEAFF. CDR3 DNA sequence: TGCAGTGGCCCGGGGCTGGGCACTGAAGCTTTCTTT.

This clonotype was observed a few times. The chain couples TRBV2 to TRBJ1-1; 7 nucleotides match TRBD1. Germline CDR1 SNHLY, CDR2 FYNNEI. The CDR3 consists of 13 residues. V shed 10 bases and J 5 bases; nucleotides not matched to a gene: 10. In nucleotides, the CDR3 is TGTGCCACTTCAACAGGGGAAGGGACTGAAGCTTTCTTT. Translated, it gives CATSTGEGTEAFF. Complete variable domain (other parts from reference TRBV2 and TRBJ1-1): EPEVTQTPSHQVTQMGQEVILRCVPISNHLYFYWYRQILGQKVEFLVSFYNNEISEKSEIFDDQFSVERPDGSNFTLKIRSTKLEDSAMYFCATSTGEGTEAFFGQGTRLTVV.

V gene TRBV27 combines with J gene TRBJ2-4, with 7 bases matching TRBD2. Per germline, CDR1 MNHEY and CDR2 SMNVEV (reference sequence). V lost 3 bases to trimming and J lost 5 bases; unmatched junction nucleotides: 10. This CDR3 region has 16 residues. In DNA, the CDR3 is TGTGCCAGCAGTTTGCGGGCCGGGACTACCCAAAACATTCAGTACTTC. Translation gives CASSLRAGTTQNIQYF.

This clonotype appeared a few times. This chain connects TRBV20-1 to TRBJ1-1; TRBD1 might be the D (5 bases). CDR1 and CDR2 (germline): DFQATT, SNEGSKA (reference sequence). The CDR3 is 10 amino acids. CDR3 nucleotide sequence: TGCAGGGCTGGGGGGACTGAAGCTTTCTTT. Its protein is CRAGGTEAFF.

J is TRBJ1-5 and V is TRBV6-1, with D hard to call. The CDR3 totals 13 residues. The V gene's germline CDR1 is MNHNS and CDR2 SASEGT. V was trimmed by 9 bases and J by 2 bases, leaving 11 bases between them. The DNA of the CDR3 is TGTGCCAGTCGGACGGCAGGCAATCAGCCCCAGCATTTT. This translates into CASRTAGNQPQHF.

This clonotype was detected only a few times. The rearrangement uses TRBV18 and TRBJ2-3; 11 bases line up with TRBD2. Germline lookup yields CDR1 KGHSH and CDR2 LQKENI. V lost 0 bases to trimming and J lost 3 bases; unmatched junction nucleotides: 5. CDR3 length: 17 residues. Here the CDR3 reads CASSPPSLAGATDTQYF. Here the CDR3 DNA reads TGTGCCAGCTCACCACCGTCACTAGCGGGAGCGACAGATACGCAGTATTTT.

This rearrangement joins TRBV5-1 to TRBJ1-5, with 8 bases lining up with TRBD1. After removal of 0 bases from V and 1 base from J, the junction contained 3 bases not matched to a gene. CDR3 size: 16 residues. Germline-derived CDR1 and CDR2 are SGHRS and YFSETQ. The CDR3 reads CASSLGGTGSNQPQHF. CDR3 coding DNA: TGCGCCAGCAGCTTGGGAGGGACAGGAAGCAATCAGCCCCAGCATTTT.

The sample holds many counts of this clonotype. CDR3 DNA: TGTGCCAGCAGTTCGTCCCGGGACAGGGCTGGCATGAACACTGAAGCTTTCTTT. Translated: CASSSSRDRAGMNTEAFF. The J gene is TRBJ1-1, the V gene TRBV27; TRBD1 matches at 9 bases. This CDR3 is 18 amino acids long. The junction had 12 bases not matched to a gene; V was cut back by 4 bases and J by 0 bases. From germline, CDR1 is MNHEY and CDR2 SMNVEV (reference sequence).

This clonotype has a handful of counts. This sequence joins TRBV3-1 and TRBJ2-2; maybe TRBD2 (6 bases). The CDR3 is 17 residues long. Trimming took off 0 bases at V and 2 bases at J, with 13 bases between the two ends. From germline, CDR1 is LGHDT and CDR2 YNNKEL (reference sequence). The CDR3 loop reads CASSQEDWRVNTGELFF. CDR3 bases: TGTGCCAGCAGCCAAGAGGATTGGAGGGTTAACACCGGGGAGCTGTTTTTT.

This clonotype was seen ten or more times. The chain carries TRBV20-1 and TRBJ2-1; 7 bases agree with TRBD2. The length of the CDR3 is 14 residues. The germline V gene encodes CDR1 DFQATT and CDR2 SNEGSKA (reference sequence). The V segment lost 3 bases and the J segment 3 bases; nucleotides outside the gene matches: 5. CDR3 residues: CSASGGSNYNEQFF. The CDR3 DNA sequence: TGCAGTGCTAGCGGCGGGAGCAACTACAATGAGCAGTTCTTC.

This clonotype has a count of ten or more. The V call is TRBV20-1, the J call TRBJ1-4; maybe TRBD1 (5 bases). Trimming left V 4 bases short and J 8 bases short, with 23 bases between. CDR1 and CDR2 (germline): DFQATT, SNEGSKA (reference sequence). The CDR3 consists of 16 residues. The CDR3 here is CSATPETGALVEKLFF. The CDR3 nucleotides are TGCAGTGCTACACCAGAAACCGGGGCTCTCGTAGAAAAACTGTTTTTT.

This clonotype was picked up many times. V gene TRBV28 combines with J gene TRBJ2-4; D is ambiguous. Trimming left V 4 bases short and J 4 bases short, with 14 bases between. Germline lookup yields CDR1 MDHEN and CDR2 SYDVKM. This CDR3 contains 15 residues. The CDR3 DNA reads TGTGCCAGCAGTTCCCCCACACCGCATAAAAACATTCAGTACTTC. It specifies CASSSPTPHKNIQYF.

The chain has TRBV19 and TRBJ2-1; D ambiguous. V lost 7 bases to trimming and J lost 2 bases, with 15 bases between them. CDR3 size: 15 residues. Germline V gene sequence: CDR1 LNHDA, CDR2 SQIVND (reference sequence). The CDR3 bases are TGTGCCAGTACCAACGGAGTCGCTCCCTACAATGAGCAGTTCTTC. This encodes CASTNGVAPYNEQFF.

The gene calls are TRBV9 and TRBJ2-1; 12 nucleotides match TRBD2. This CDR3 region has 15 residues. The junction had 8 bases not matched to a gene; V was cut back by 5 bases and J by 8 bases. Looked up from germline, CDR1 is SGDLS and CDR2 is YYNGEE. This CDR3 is CASSTTSGGLHEQFF. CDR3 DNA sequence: TGTGCCAGCAGTACCACTAGCGGGGGGCTCCATGAGCAGTTCTTC. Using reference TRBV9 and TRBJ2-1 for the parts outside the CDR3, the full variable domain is DSGVTQTPKHLITATGQRVTLRCSPRSGDLSVYWYQQSLDQGLQFLIQYYNGEERAKGNILERFSAQQFPDLHSELNLSSLELGDSALYFCASSTTSGGLHEQFFGPGTRLTVL.